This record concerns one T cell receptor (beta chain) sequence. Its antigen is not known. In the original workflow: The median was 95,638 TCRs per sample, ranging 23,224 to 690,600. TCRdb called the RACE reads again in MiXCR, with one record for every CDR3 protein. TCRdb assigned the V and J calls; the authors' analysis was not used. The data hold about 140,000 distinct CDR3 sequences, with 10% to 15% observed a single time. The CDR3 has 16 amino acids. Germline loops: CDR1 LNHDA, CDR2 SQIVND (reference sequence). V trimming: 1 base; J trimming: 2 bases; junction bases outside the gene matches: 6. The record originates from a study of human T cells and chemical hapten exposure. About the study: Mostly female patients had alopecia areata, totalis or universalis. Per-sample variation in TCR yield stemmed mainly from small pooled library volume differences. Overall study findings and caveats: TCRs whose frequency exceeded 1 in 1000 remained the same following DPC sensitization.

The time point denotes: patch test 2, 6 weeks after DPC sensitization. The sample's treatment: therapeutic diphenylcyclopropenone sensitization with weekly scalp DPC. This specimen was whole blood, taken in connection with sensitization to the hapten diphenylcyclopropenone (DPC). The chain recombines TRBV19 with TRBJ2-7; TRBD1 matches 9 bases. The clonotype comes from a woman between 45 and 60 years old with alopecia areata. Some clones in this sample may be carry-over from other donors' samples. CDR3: CASSIVFGTGTYEQYF. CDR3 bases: TGTGCCAGTAGTATAGTATTTGGGACAGGGACCTACGAGCAGTACTTC.